This is a list of T cell receptor beta chains from one sample in a study of T cells after yellow fever vaccination. TCRdb passed the 5' RACE reads through MiXCR, listing each CDR3 protein once. The table lists around 120,000 distinct CDR3 sequences, around 6.7% of them singletons, with 2.7% in the top ten. The sequencing here drew on CD4+ T cells sorted from PBMCs, taken roughly 45 days after the first yellow fever vaccination. All receptors derive from a man younger than 30 who received the YFV17D yellow fever vaccine. Both conserved end residues are part of each CDR3. Each record gives: V gene, J gene, CDR3 protein.

TRBV7-6	TRBJ1-6	CASSLGTGGFSPLHF
TRBV5-1	TRBJ2-3	CASSSLAGGQDTQYF
TRBV7-3	TRBJ1-2	CASSPGTGGRSGYTF
TRBV5-1	TRBJ2-3	CASSMGQGLTDTQYF
TRBV5-1	TRBJ1-2	CASSPGHSGANYGYTF
TRBV7-2	TRBJ2-1	CASSRTGSSGSYNEQFF
TRBV5-1	TRBJ2-1	CASTTGAGLSYNEQFF
TRBV7-2	TRBJ2-5	CASSFNGGRKQETQYF
TRBV5-1	TRBJ1-6	CASSSGGSRYNSPLHF
TRBV10-2	TRBJ2-1	CASSERYGSNEQFF
TRBV11-2	TRBJ1-1	CASRHTGTEAFF
TRBV5-1	TRBJ1-1	CASSLGSLPGEAFF
TRBV5-1	TRBJ2-5	CASSSGLAGGNRQETQYF
TRBV6-1	TRBJ1-4	CASSPTAGGQPNEKLFF
TRBV4-3	TRBJ2-1	CASSQENYIFNEQFF
TRBV2	TRBJ1-2	CASTGGAGHVAYGYTF
TRBV5-1	TRBJ1-5	CASSRDGPNQPQHF
TRBV2	TRBJ2-5	CASKVETQYF
TRBV5-1	TRBJ2-3	CASRAGHLTDTQYF
TRBV7-2	TRBJ2-2	CASSSGLAGAGELFF
TRBV28	TRBJ1-1	CASRPQGNTEAFF
TRBV4-1	TRBJ2-1	CASSQTSGGAPGEQFF
TRBV10-2	TRBJ1-2	CASSEDVGLANYGYTF
TRBV12-3/TRBV12-4	TRBJ2-1	CASSFSRLSGANEQFF
TRBV19	TRBJ2-5	CARILQGAETQYF
TRBV21-1	TRBJ2-7	CASSRMMGGTYEQYF
TRBV6-6	TRBJ2-1	CASRQGMGEQFF
TRBV20-1	TRBJ1-2	CSAETPGRPNYGYTF
TRBV5-1	TRBJ2-1	CASSLPGTSGGRNEQFF
TRBV29-1	TRBJ2-6	CSVVPLGSGANVLTF
TRBV5-1	TRBJ2-1	CASSWGNNEQFF
TRBV20-1	TRBJ1-1	CSATYGGGSTEAFF